The 10 T cell receptor beta chains below come from one sample, sequenced in a study of T cells in Graves' hyperthyroidism and ophthalmopathy. RNA transcripts were the template for amplifying TCR beta CDR3 regions. The primer set for the first-round RT-PCR of the TCR CDR3 was HTBI. One entry per CDR3 protein, called by TCRdb with MiXCR from the multiplex PCR reads. This sample yields hundreds of thousands of distinct CDR3 sequences, of which under 20% are seen a single time; approximately 16% belongs to the top ten. Sequencing used blood. The receptors were sampled from a woman between 50 and 59 years old with Graves' hyperthyroidism that later progressed to Graves' ophthalmopathy.

The genes are TRBV29-1 and TRBJ2-7; no definite D call. V shed 5 bases and J shed 7 bases, with 12 bases lying between them. Looked up from germline, CDR1 is SQVTM and CDR2 is ANQGSEA. The CDR3 is 11 residues long. The CDR3 bases are TGCAGCGTTTCGTCCCAATGGGAGCAGTACTTC. Residues: CSVSSQWEQYF.

This rearrangement joins TRBV11-2 to TRBJ1-5; D not resolved. This CDR3 is 14 amino acids long. V lost 4 bases, J lost 0 bases, and 7 bases lay in between. Germline V gene data show CDR1 as SGHAT and CDR2 as FQNNGV. CDR3: CASSSFDSNQPQHF. The CDR3 DNA sequence: TGTGCCAGCAGCTCCTTCGATAGCAATCAGCCCCAGCATTTT.

This clonotype was observed a few times. The chain joins TRBV7-9 to TRBJ1-1; 9 bases are shared with TRBD1. The V and J ends lost 3 bases and 1 base, in that order; junction bases with no gene match: 12. Germline V CDR1 and CDR2: SEHNR, FQNEAQ (reference sequence). The CDR3 runs to 18 residues. CDR3 protein: CASSFSAGQGFRNTEAFF. CDR3 coding DNA: TGTGCCAGCAGCTTCTCAGCGGGACAGGGATTCAGGAACACTGAAGCTTTCTTT.

Worth noting for this clonotype: This may be a read error, as it is one base from a much larger clone. This chain links TRBV6-1 with TRBJ1-5; TRBD1 matches 7 bases. Germline values: CDR1 MNHNS, CDR2 SASEGT. J lost 7 bases, V lost 7 bases, and 10 bases had no gene match. This CDR3 contains 14 residues. The CDR3 nucleotides are TGTGCCAGCACCCCCGACAGGGCCGGGCAGCCCCAGCATTTT. This codes for CASTPDRAGQPQHF.

In regard to this clonotype: A read error may produce the germline difference seen at one junction end. CDR3: CASSLEGVMADTQYF. The CDR3 region has the DNA TGTGCCAGCAGCTTGGAAGGGGTCATGGCAGATACGCAGTATTTT. The chain carries TRBV5-1 and TRBJ2-3; perhaps TRBD1 as D (5 bases). The CDR3 contains 15 residues. CDR1 and CDR2 (germline): SGHRS, YFSETQ.

This clonotype turned up a few times. The chain uses TRBV27 and TRBJ1-1, with 9 bases lining up with TRBD1. The CDR3 sequence is 16 residues long. Germline V CDR1 and CDR2: MNHEY, SMNVEV (reference sequence). V was clipped by 4 bases and J by 4 bases; unmatched bases: 10. CDR3 DNA sequence: TGTGCCAGCAGTTCTCGACCGGGACAGGGATCCACTGAAGCTTTCTTT. This gives the protein CASSSRPGQGSTEAFF.

This chain joins TRBV20-1 and TRBJ2-3; D is possibly TRBD2 (6 bases). CDR1 is DFQATT and CDR2 is SNEGSKA in the germline V gene (reference sequence). Trimming left V 2 bases short and J 2 bases short, with 14 bases between. This CDR3 is built from 15 residues. CDR3 amino acids: CSARLASTFTDTQYF. The CDR3 DNA reads TGCAGTGCTAGACTAGCGAGTACATTCACAGATACGCAGTATTTT.

The chain joins TRBV4-2 to TRBJ2-7; 7 nucleotides agree with TRBD2. The CDR3 is made up of 15 amino acids. Trimming took 3 bases from V and 1 from J; bases not matched to a gene: 6. The germline V gene encodes CDR1 LGHNA and CDR2 YNFKEQ. The CDR3 sequence is CASSQIMGGSYEQYF. CDR3 bases: TGTGCCAGCAGCCAGATAATGGGGGGGTCCTACGAGCAGTACTTC.

This clonotype came up many times. The chain is built from TRBV10-3 and TRBJ1-6, with unresolved D. Germline V gives CDR1 ENHRY, CDR2 SYGVKD. Trimming shortened V by 2 bases and J by 5 bases, and 7 bases separated the two germline ends. This CDR3 has 14 amino acids. CDR3 in amino acids: CAISEERDNSPLHF. The CDR3 DNA sequence: TGTGCCATCAGTGAGGAGAGGGATAATTCACCCCTCCACTTT.

This clonotype occurred many times. The V gene is TRBV20-1, the J gene TRBJ1-2, with 7 bases matching TRBD1. Germline values: CDR1 DFQATT, CDR2 SNEGSKA (reference sequence). The CDR3 totals 13 residues. With V trimmed by 6 bases and J by 4 bases, 8 bases remained unmatched. The CDR3 region has the DNA TGCAGTGCGGGGACAGCCGACGGCTATGGCTACACCTTC. Protein product: CSAGTADGYGYTF.